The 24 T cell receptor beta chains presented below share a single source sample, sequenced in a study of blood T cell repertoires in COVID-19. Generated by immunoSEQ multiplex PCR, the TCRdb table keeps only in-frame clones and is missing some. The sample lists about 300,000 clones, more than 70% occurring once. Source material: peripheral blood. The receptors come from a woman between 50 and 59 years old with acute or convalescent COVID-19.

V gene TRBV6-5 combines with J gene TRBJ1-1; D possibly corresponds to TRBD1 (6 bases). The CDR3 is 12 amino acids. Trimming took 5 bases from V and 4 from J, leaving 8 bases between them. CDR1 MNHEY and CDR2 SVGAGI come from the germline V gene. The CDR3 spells CASSPGVTEAFF. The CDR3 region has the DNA TGTGCCAGCAGTCCAGGGGTCACTGAAGCTTTCTTT.

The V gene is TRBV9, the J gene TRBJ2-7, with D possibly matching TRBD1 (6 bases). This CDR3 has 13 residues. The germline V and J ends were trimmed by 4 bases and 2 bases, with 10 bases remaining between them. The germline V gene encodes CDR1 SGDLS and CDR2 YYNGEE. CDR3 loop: CASSPDRTYEQYF. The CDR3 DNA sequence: TGTGCCAGCAGCCCCGACAGGACCTACGAGCAGTACTTC. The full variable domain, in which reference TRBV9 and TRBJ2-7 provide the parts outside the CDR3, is DSGVTQTPKHLITATGQRVTLRCSPRSGDLSVYWYQQSLDQGLQFLIQYYNGEERAKGNILERFSAQQFPDLHSELNLSSLELGDSALYFCASSPDRTYEQYFGPGTRLTVT.

As DNA, the CDR3 is TGTGCCAGCAGCTCCGACAGCTATGGCTACACCTTC. Translated: CASSSDSYGYTF. This chain joins TRBV5-5 and TRBJ1-2, with D perhaps TRBD1 (5 bases). Germline V CDR1 and CDR2: SGHKS, YYEKEE (reference sequence). Trimming removed 3 bases at V and 4 bases at J, with 7 bases between. The CDR3 is made up of 12 amino acids.

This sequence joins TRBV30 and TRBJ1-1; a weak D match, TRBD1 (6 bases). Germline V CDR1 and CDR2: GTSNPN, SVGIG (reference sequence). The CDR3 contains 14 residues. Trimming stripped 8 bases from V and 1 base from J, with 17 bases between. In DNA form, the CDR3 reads TGTGCCACCGCCGACACAGGGCGGAACACTGAAGCTTTCTTT. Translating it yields CATADTGRNTEAFF.

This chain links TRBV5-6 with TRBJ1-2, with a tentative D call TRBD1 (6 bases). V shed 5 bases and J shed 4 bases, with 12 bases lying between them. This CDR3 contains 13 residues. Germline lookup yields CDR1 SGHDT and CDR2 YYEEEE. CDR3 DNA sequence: TGTGCCAGCAGTCATGACAGGCTCTATGGCTACACCTTC. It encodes CASSHDRLYGYTF.

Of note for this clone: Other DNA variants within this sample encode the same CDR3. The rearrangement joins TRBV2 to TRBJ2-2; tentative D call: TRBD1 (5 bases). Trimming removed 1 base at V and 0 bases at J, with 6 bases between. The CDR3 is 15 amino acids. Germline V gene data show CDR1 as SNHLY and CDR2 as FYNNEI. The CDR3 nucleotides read TGTGCCAGCAGTGAAGGGACACCGAACACCGGGGAGCTGTTTTTT. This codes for CASSEGTPNTGELFF.

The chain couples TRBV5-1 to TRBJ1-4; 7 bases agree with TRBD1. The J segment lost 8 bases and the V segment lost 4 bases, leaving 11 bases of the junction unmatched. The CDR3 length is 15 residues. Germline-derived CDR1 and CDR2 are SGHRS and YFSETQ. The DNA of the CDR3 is TGCGCCAGCAGCCTGTTGGGACAGCTGGGGGAAAAACTGTTTTTT. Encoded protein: CASSLLGQLGEKLFF.

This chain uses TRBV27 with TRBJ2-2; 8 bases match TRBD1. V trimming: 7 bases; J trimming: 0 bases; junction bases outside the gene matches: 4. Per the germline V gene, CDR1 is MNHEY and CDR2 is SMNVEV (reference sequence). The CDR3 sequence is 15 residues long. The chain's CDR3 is CASMYRGTNTGELFF. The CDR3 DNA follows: TGTGCCAGCATGTACAGGGGGACGAACACCGGGGAGCTGTTTTTT.

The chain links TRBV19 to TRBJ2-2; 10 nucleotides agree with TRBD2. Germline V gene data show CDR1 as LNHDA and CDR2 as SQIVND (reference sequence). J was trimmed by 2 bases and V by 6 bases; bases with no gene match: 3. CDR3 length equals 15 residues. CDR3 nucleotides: TGTGCCAGTAGAACTAGCGGGGTTAACACCGGGGAGCTGTTTTTT. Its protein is CASRTSGVNTGELFF.

CDR3 in DNA: TGTGCCAGCAGTTTAACCCCACTTAGAGGGAGAGGCTACACCTTC. Encoded protein: CASSLTPLRGRGYTF. The rearrangement links TRBV28 to TRBJ1-2; D is ambiguous. The germline CDR1 and CDR2 sequences are MDHEN and SYDVKM. The V gene lost 2 bases and the J gene lost 8 bases, with 18 bases spanning the gap. The CDR3 has 15 amino acids.

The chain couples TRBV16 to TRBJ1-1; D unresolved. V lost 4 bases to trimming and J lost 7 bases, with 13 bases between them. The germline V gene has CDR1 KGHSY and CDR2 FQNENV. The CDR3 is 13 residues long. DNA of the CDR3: TGTGCCAGCAGCCTTAGGACCGACTATGAAGCTTTCTTT. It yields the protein CASSLRTDYEAFF.

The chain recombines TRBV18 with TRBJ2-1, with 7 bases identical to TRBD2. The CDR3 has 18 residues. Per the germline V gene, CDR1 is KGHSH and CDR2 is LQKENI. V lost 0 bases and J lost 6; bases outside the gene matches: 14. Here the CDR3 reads CASSPPRGMGVERNEQFF. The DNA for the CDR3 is TGTGCCAGCTCACCACCGCGGGGGATGGGAGTAGAACGCAATGAGCAGTTCTTC.

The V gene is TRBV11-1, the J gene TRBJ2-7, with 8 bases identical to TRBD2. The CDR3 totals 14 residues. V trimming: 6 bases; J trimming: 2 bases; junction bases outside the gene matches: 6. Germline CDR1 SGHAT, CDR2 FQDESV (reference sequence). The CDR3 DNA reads TGTGCCAGCAGTCCCGGGACTAGAGCCTACGAGCAGTACTTC. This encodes CASSPGTRAYEQYF.

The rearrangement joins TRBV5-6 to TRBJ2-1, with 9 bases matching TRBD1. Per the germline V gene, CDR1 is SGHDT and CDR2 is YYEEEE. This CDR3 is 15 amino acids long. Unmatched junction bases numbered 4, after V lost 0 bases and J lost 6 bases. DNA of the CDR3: TGTGCCAGCAGCTTGGCAGGGACAGGGTCCAATGAGCAGTTCTTC. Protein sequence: CASSLAGTGSNEQFF. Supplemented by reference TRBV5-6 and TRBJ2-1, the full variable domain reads DAGVTQSPTHLIKTRGQQVTLRCSPKSGHDTVSWYQQALGQGPQFIFQYYEEEERQRGNFPDRFSGHQFPNYSSELNVNALLLGDSALYLCASSLAGTGSNEQFFGPGTRLTVL.

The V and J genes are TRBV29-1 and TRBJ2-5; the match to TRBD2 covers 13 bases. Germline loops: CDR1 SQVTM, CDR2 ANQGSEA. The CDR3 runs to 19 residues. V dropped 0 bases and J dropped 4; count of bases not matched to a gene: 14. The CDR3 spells CSVEEYWTGRTSGRETQYF. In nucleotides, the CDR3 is TGCAGCGTTGAAGAGTATTGGACAGGGAGGACTAGCGGGAGAGAGACCCAGTACTTC. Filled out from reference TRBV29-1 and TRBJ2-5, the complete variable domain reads SAVISQKPSRDICQRGTSLTIQCQVDSQVTMMFWYRQQPGQSLTLIATANQGSEATYESGFVIDKFPISRPNLTFSTLTVSNMSPEDSSIYLCSVEEYWTGRTSGRETQYFGPGTRLLVL.

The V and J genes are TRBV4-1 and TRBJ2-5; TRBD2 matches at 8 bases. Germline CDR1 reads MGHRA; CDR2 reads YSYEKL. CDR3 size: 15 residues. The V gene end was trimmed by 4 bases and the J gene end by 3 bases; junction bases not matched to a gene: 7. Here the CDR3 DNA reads TGCGCCAGCAGCCCTAGGACTAGCTTGGAAGAGACCCAGTACTTC. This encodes CASSPRTSLEETQYF.

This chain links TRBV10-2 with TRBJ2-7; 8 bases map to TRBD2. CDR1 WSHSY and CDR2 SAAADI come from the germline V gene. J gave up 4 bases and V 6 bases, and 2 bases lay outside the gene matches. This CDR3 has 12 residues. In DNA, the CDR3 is TGCGCCAGCAGCGGGGGGGGTTACGAGCAGTACGTC. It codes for CASSGGGYEQYV.

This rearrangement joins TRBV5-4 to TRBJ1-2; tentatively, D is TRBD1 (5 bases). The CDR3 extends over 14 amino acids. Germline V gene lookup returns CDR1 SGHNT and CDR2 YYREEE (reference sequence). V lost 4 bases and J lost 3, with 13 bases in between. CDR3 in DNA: TGTGCCAGCAGCCTCGGGGGGACTGACTATGGCTACACCTTC. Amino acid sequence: CASSLGGTDYGYTF.

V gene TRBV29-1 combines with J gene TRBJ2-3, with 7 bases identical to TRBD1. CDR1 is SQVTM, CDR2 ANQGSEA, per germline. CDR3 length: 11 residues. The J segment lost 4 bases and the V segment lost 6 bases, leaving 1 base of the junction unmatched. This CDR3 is CSVQGADTQYF. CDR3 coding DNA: TGCAGCGTCCAGGGGGCAGATACGCAGTATTTT.

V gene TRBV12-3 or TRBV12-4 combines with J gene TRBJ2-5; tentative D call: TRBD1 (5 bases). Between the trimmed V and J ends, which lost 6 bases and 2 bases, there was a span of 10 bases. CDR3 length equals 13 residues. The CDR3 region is CASRTTAQETQYF. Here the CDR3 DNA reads TGTGCCAGCAGGACGACAGCTCAAGAGACCCAGTACTTC.

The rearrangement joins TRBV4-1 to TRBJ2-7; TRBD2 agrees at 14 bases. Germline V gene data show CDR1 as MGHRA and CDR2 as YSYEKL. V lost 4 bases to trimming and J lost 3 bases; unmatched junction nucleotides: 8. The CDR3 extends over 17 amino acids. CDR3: CASSPQGLAGANYEQYF. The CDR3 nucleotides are TGCGCCAGCAGCCCCCAGGGACTAGCGGGAGCTAACTACGAGCAGTACTTC.

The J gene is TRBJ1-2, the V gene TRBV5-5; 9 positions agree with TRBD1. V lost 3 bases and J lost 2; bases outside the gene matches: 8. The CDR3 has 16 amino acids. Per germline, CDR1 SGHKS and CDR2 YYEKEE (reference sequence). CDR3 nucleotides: TGTGCCAGCAGCTCCAATTGGGACAGGGAGAACTATGGCTACACCTTC. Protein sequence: CASSSNWDRENYGYTF. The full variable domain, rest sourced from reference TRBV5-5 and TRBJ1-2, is DAGVTQSPTHLIKTRGQQVTLRCSPISGHKSVSWYQQVLGQGPQFIFQYYEKEERGRGNFPDRFSARQFPNYSSELNVNALLLGDSALYLCASSSNWDRENYGYTFGSGTRLTVV.

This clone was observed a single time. CDR3 DNA sequence: TGTGCCAGTGATGGTAGGACAGGGGGGGATCAGCCCCAGCATTTT. Translation: CASDGRTGGDQPQHF. This chain joins TRBV6-5 and TRBJ1-5; 10 positions agree with TRBD1. This CDR3 comprises 15 residues. Germline values: CDR1 MNHEY, CDR2 SVGAGI. V was pared by 9 bases and J by 5 bases, with 10 bases of the junction left unmatched.

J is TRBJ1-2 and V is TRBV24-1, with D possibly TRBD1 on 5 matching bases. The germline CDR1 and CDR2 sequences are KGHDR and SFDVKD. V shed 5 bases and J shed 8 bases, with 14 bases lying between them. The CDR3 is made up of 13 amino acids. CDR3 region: CATSGGGDSGYTF. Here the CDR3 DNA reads TGTGCCACCAGTGGTGGAGGGGATAGCGGCTACACCTTC.